The present T cell receptor beta chain was sequenced within a study of T cell repertoires in cytomegalovirus infection. About the study: HLA-B-restricted CMV epitopes that are well studied, plus recently identified HLA-C-restricted ones, were used by the study. TCR beta signatures that were public indicated CMV infection and matching HLA type.

TCRdb re-called the reads with MiXCR, one entry per CDR3 protein. Seen here are 650,000 to 850,000 distinct CDR3 sequences, 25% to 35% observed once, and the top ten hold roughly 14%. The germline V gene encodes CDR1 DFQATT and CDR2 SNEGSKA (reference sequence). J lost 1 base, V lost 5 bases, and 6 bases had no gene match. The CDR3 length is 16 residues. On this clonotype: What it binds is unknown.

The source of this sequence is a human donor in good health (CMV status not recorded). Some clones in this sample may be carry-over from other donors' samples. The chain uses TRBV20-1 and TRBJ2-6; 9 positions match TRBD1. Specimen: cultured CD8+ T cells from PBMCs, collected from culture after CMV antigen stimulation. The chain's CDR3 is CSAGDRDVSGANVLTF. CDR3 in DNA: TGCAGTGCTGGGGACAGGGACGTGTCTGGGGCCAACGTCCTGACTTTC.